This TCR beta chain was identified during a study of T cell responses to AZD1222 COVID-19 vaccine. Whole-study findings and limits: Vaccine-associated CD4 TCRs spanned spike, dominant at 160-218 and 743-854.

This CDR3 has 17 residues. Germline CDR1 reads MNHEY; CDR2 reads SMNVEV (reference sequence). The ends lost 4 bases at V and 4 bases at J; junction bases unmatched: 14. Comments on this clone: Its antigen is still unknown.

Repertoires were generated with immunoSEQ multiplex PCR, while TCRdb's copy carries only in-frame clones and drops some. The sample shows about 69,000 clones, 80% of them seen only once. This specimen consisted of peripheral blood, obtained 28 days after the second AZD1222 dose. The sequence derives from an adult who received the AZD1222 COVID-19 vaccine. This rearrangement joins TRBV27 to TRBJ2-7; 9 positions agree with TRBD2. The CDR3 here is CASSSSPLAGKNYEQYF. The CDR3 region has the DNA TGTGCCAGCAGTTCCTCCCCGCTAGCGGGGAAGAATTACGAGCAGTACTTC.